A selection of T cell receptor beta chains follows, all from one sample in a study of T cell changes during pregnancy in multiple sclerosis. Clones were read by immunoSEQ multiplex PCR, and TCRdb kept only the in-frame ones, dropping some. The sample consists of about 83,000 clones, approximately 91% of them appearing once. The sequencing here drew on PBMCs, taken in the first trimester of pregnancy. Receptors originate from a female donor in good health, serving as a control in a pregnancy study. Some clones in this sample may be carry-over from other donors' samples. CDR3s include the opening cysteine and the closing phenylalanine or tryptophan. D genes are given only for firm matches. Part of the rows lack a size; the others show once, few, many or a class for expanded clones.

size: .
J: TRBJ2-7
D: .
V: TRBV6-6
DNA: TGTGCCAGCAGTCCTAAACCCTACGAGCAGTACTTC
CDR3: CASSPKPYEQYF

size: .
J: TRBJ1-3
D: TRBD1
V: TRBV18
DNA: TGTGCCAGCTCACCAACAGGACAGGGGAACGGAAACACCATATATTTT
CDR3: CASSPTGQGNGNTIYF

size: .
J: TRBJ2-3
D: .
V: TRBV6-5
DNA: TGTGCCAGCTCCAAGTCGGGGAATACGCAGTATTTT
CDR3: CASSKSGNTQYF

size: .
J: TRBJ1-1
D: .
V: TRBV15
DNA: TGTGCCACCAGCAGAGGAAGCATGAACACTGAAGCTTTCTTT
CDR3: CATSRGSMNTEAFF

size: .
J: TRBJ2-4
D: TRBD1
V: TRBV9
DNA: TGTGCCAGCAGCGTTGGGGACAGTAAAAACATTCAGTACTTC
CDR3: CASSVGDSKNIQYF

size: .
J: TRBJ1-5
D: TRBD1
V: TRBV2
DNA: TGTGCCAGCAGTGACGTAGGGCAGGGGGCTGTAATCCGGCCCCAGCATTTT
CDR3: CASSDVGQGAVIRPQHF

size: .
J: TRBJ2-7
D: .
V: TRBV5-4
DNA: TGTGCCAGCAGCAGTAATACCGGACTTACCTACGAGCAGTACTTC
CDR3: CASSSNTGLTYEQYF

size: .
J: TRBJ2-5
D: TRBD2
V: TRBV6-5
DNA: TGTGCCAGCAGTTACTGGGGGAGGGGCCAAGAGACCCAGTACTTC
CDR3: CASSYWGRGQETQYF

size: .
J: TRBJ1-5
D: .
V: TRBV5-5
DNA: TGTGCCAGCAGCCCCGGGACACTTAGCAATCAGCCCCAGCATTTT
CDR3: CASSPGTLSNQPQHF

size: few
J: TRBJ2-7
D: .
V: TRBV11-2
DNA: TGTGCCAGCAGCTTGGCTGGCCGAACCTACGAGCAGTACTTC
CDR3: CASSLAGRTYEQYF

size: .
J: TRBJ2-1
D: TRBD2
V: TRBV5-4
DNA: TGTGCCAGCAGCTCCGCGGTGAGGACTAGCGGGAGTCCCGATGAGCAGTTCTTC
CDR3: CASSSAVRTSGSPDEQFF

size: .
J: TRBJ2-3
D: TRBD1
V: TRBV2
DNA: TGTGCCAGCAGCCCAAGGACAGGGGGCAAGACAGATACGCAGTATTTT
CDR3: CASSPRTGGKTDTQYF

size: .
J: TRBJ2-1
D: .
V: TRBV7-8
DNA: TGTGCCAGCAGCCCTTTAACAGACAATGAGCAGTTCTTC
CDR3: CASSPLTDNEQFF

size: .
J: TRBJ1-1
D: .
V: TRBV9
DNA: TGTGCCAGCAGCGTAGCACGGCAGGGGAACACTGAAGCTTTCTTT
CDR3: CASSVARQGNTEAFF

size: .
J: TRBJ2-7
D: TRBD1
V: TRBV19
DNA: TGTGCCAGTAGTATGACAGGGTACGACGAGCAGTACTTC
CDR3: CASSMTGYDEQYF

size: .
J: TRBJ2-2
D: .
V: TRBV6-1
DNA: TGTGCCAGCAGCCTAACAGGCGGGGACGATGCGGAGCTGTTTTTT
CDR3: CASSLTGGDDAELFF

size: .
J: TRBJ1-2
D: TRBD1
V: TRBV5-1
DNA: TGCGCCAGCAGCTGGGGACAGGGCATTAACTATGGCTACACCTTC
CDR3: CASSWGQGINYGYTF

size: .
J: TRBJ2-1
D: .
V: TRBV21-1
DNA: TGTGCCAGCAGCTGGGGGAGGGGTTATGAGCAGTTCTTC
CDR3: CASSWGRGYEQFF

size: .
J: TRBJ2-2
D: TRBD2
V: TRBV2
DNA: TGTGCCAGCAGAGGGACTAGCGGGAGTAAAATCGGGGAGCTGTTTTTT
CDR3: CASRGTSGSKIGELFF

size: .
J: TRBJ2-7
D: TRBD1
V: TRBV30
DNA: TGTGCCTGGGGACAGGGTAACGAGCAGTACTTC
CDR3: CAWGQGNEQYF

size: .
J: TRBJ2-5
D: .
V: TRBV29-1
DNA: TGCAGCGTTGAACACAGGGCGGGGGTCGGCTCAGAGACCCAGTACTTC
CDR3: CSVEHRAGVGSETQYF

size: .
J: TRBJ2-3
D: .
V: TRBV5-1
DNA: TGCGCCAGCAGCTTGGGGGCAGGGGATTTGGATACGCAGTATTTT
CDR3: CASSLGAGDLDTQYF

size: .
J: TRBJ2-1
D: TRBD2
V: TRBV7-3
DNA: TGTGCCAGTGGGGGGAACCGACTAGCGGGAGCCCCTCACAATGAGCAGTTCTTC
CDR3: CASGGNRLAGAPHNEQFF

size: .
J: TRBJ1-1
D: TRBD1
V: TRBV9
DNA: TGTGCCAGCAGCGTCAAATCAGGGGGCGTGAACACTGAAGCTTTCTTT
CDR3: CASSVKSGGVNTEAFF

size: .
J: TRBJ2-1
D: TRBD2
V: TRBV19
DNA: TGTGCCAGTAGTATAAGGACTAGCGGGAGCAATGAGCAGTTCTTC
CDR3: CASSIRTSGSNEQFF

size: .
J: TRBJ2-5
D: TRBD2
V: TRBV5-8
DNA: TGTGCCAGCAGTTTTGGGGCGATAGCGGGGGTATCAGAGACCCAGTACTTC
CDR3: CASSFGAIAGVSETQYF

size: .
J: TRBJ2-5
D: .
V: TRBV4-3
DNA: TGCGCCAGCAGCCAAGTGTCAGGGGCAGAGACCCAGTACTTC
CDR3: CASSQVSGAETQYF

size: .
J: TRBJ2-3
D: .
V: TRBV18
DNA: TGTGCCAGCTCACCTAGCGGATCAGATACGCAGTATTTT
CDR3: CASSPSGSDTQYF

size: .
J: TRBJ1-2
D: .
V: TRBV2
DNA: TGTGCCAGCAGTGATTCGGGGGGAAGGAATGGCTACACCTTC
CDR3: CASSDSGGRNGYTF

size: .
J: TRBJ2-7
D: .
V: TRBV5-1
DNA: TGCGCCAGCAGCCGCCGGGGGGCCGCCCACGAGCAGTACTTC
CDR3: CASSRRGAAHEQYF

size: .
J: TRBJ1-3
D: TRBD1
V: TRBV11-2
DNA: TGTGCCAGCTCGACAGGGTATGGCTCCGGAAACACCATATATTTT
CDR3: CASSTGYGSGNTIYF

size: .
J: TRBJ2-5
D: TRBD2
V: TRBV9
DNA: TGTGCCAGCAGCGTAGCCCTAGCGGGAGCGGGGGGAGAGACCCAGTACTTC
CDR3: CASSVALAGAGGETQYF

size: .
J: TRBJ2-7
D: TRBD2
V: TRBV27
DNA: TGTGCCAGCAGCCCTAGCGGGTACGAGCAGTACTTC
CDR3: CASSPSGYEQYF

size: .
J: TRBJ1-2
D: .
V: TRBV28
DNA: TGTGCCAGCAGTTCCCCTAACCCCCCAGGGCGGTATGGCTACACCTTC
CDR3: CASSSPNPPGRYGYTF

size: .
J: TRBJ2-1
D: .
V: TRBV28
DNA: TGTGCCAGCAGTCCACCAGCGGGCCGGGTCCACAATGAGCAGTTCTTC
CDR3: CASSPPAGRVHNEQFF

size: .
J: TRBJ2-7
D: TRBD1
V: TRBV10-2
DNA: TGCGCCAGCAGTGGGGGGGACAGGGGCCTCTACGAGCAGTACTTC
CDR3: CASSGGDRGLYEQYF

size: .
J: TRBJ2-3
D: TRBD2
V: TRBV6-6
DNA: TGTGCCAGCAGTTCTAGCGGGAGCACAGATACGCAGTATTTT
CDR3: CASSSSGSTDTQYF

size: .
J: TRBJ1-5
D: TRBD1
V: TRBV6-6
DNA: TGTGCCAGCAGTTTGGGACAGTATAGCAATCAGCCCCAGCATTTT
CDR3: CASSLGQYSNQPQHF

size: .
J: TRBJ1-2
D: .
V: TRBV7-9
DNA: TGTGCCAGCAGCTTTACAGGGACCTATGGCTACACCTTC
CDR3: CASSFTGTYGYTF

size: .
J: TRBJ1-3
D: .
V: TRBV29-1
DNA: TGCAGCGCCGAGGCGGGGATTAGCTCTGGAAACACCATATATTTT
CDR3: CSAEAGISSGNTIYF

size: .
J: TRBJ1-4
D: .
V: TRBV5-1
DNA: TGCGCCAGCAGCTTGGAGCTTGCAACTAATGAAAAACTGTTTTTT
CDR3: CASSLELATNEKLFF

size: few
J: TRBJ1-5
D: .
V: TRBV30
DNA: TGTGCCTGGAGTGTTGGGCAGGGCCGTAATCAGCCCCAGCATTTT
CDR3: CAWSVGQGRNQPQHF

size: .
J: TRBJ1-2
D: .
V: TRBV6-5
DNA: TGTGCCAGCAGTTTCCACCAGGAGGGAGTAGACTATGGCTACACCTTC
CDR3: CASSFHQEGVDYGYTF

size: once
J: TRBJ1-5
D: .
V: TRBV6-1
DNA: TGTGCCAGCACTCAGGGAAATCAGCCCCAGCATTTT
CDR3: CASTQGNQPQHF

size: .
J: TRBJ2-7
D: .
V: TRBV4-2
DNA: TGTGCCAGCCATGACAGTGTCTCCTACGAGCAGTACTTC
CDR3: CASHDSVSYEQYF

size: .
J: TRBJ1-5
D: TRBD1
V: TRBV2
DNA: TGTGCCAGCAGTCAGGCCGGGACAGGGACAAATCAGCCCCAGCATTTT
CDR3: CASSQAGTGTNQPQHF

size: .
J: TRBJ1-1
D: .
V: TRBV5-5
DNA: TGTGCCAGCAGCTTGGCCGCAGGGAACACTGAAGCTTTCTTT
CDR3: CASSLAAGNTEAFF

size: .
J: TRBJ2-3
D: .
V: TRBV5-1
DNA: TGCGCCAGCAGCTTGGAGGGGTCCCACGATACGCAGTATTTT
CDR3: CASSLEGSHDTQYF

size: .
J: TRBJ1-1
D: TRBD1
V: TRBV28
DNA: TGTGCCAGCAGTGCCCCGGACAGGGCAAACACTGAAGCTTTCTTT
CDR3: CASSAPDRANTEAFF

size: .
J: TRBJ2-7
D: .
V: TRBV7-6
DNA: TGTGCCAGCAGCTCGTCCTACCGGGGGAAGTCCTACTACGAGCAGTACTTC
CDR3: CASSSSYRGKSYYEQYF

size: .
J: TRBJ1-2
D: .
V: TRBV9
DNA: TGTGCCAGCAGCTCCAAGGGGGGGGGCGGCTATGGCTACACCTTC
CDR3: CASSSKGGGGYGYTF